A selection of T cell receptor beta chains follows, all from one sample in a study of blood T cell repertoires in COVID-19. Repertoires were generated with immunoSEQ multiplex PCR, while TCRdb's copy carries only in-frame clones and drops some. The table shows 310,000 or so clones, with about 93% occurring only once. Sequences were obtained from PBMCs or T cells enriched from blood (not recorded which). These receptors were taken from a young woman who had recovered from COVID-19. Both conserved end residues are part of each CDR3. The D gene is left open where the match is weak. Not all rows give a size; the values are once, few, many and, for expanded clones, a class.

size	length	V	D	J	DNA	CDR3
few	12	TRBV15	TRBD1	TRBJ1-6	TGTGCCACCAGCGGGCTCCAGGGACAGCTCCACTTT	CATSGLQGQLHF
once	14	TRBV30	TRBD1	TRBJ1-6	TGTGCCTGGAGTCTAGGGACAGGGGGTTCACCCCTCCACTTT	CAWSLGTGGSPLHF
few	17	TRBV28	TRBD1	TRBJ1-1	TGTGCCAGCAGTTCGGCCGGGACAGGGTACCCGCTAGCTGGAGCTTTCTTT	CASSSAGTGYPLAGAFF
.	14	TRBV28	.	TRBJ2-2	TGTGCCAGCAAGAGGGATATAAACACCGGGGAGCTGTTTTTT	CASKRDINTGELFF
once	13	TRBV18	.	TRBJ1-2	TGTGCCAGCTCATTCGGACACCTGGATGGCTACACCTTC	CASSFGHLDGYTF
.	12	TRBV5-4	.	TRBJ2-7	TGTGCCAGCAGCGCCACACTAGGCGAGCAGTACTTC	CASSATLGEQYF
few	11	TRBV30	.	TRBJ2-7	TGTGCCTGGAGACTGGCGGGGATCCGGTACTTC	CAWRLAGIRYF
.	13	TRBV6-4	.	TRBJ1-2	TGTGCCAGCAGTGGAACGGGATTAGACGGCTACACCTTC	CASSGTGLDGYTF
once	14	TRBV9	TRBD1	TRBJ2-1	TGTGCCAGCACCTCCGGGACAGGGATCGATGAGCAGTTCTTC	CASTSGTGIDEQFF
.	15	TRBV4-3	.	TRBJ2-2	TGCGCCAGCAGCCAGAGGGCCGCTAACACCGGGGAGCTGTTTTTT	CASSQRAANTGELFF
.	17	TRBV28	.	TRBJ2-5	TGTGCCAGCAGTTTAGGCGGAGGGACCCACCGAGCAGGGACCCAGTACTTC	CASSLGGGTHRAGTQYF
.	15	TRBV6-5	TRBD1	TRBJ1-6	TGTGCCAGCACGTTCGGACAGGGCGGGTATTCACCCCTCCACTTT	CASTFGQGGYSPLHF
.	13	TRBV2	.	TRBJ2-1	TGTGCCAGCAGTGGGCAGGGTTACAATGAGCAGTTCTTC	CASSGQGYNEQFF
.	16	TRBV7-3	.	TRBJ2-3	TGTGCCAGCAGCTCACAGGGGTCGGGCGGGGCGGATACGCAGTATTTT	CASSSQGSGGADTQYF
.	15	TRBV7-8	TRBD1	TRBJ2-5	TGTGCCAGCAGCGGGATTGACAGGGTCCAAGAGACCCAGTACTTC	CASSGIDRVQETQYF
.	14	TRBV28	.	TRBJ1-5	TGTGCCATCCTCCAGGGAAATGACAATCAGCCCCAGCATTTT	CAILQGNDNQPQHF
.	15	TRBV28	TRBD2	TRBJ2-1	TGTGCCAGCAGTTTAGGCGGGAGCTCCTACAATGAGCAGTTCTTC	CASSLGGSSYNEQFF
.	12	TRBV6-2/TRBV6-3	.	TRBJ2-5	TGTGCCAGCAGTCTACTCCAAGAGACCCAGTACTTC	CASSLLQETQYF
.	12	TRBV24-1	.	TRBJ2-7	TGTGCCACCACTCGTCGTCCCTACGAGCAGTACTTC	CATTRRPYEQYF
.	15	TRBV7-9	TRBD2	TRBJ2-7	TGTGCCAGCAGCTTAACTAGCGGGTCTCTCTACGAGCAGTACTTC	CASSLTSGSLYEQYF